The rows below give T cell receptor beta chains drawn from one sample of a study of blood T cell repertoires in COVID-19. The data were produced by immunoSEQ multiplex PCR, yet TCRdb's version contains in-frame clones alone and is incomplete. The table lists some 100,000 clones, approximately 89% of them singletons. Sequencing was performed on peripheral blood. Receptors were obtained from a human donor in a cohort sampled during active COVID-19. Both conserved end residues are part of each CDR3. D genes are given only for firm matches. Rows give clone size only sometimes, using once, few, many, or a class for an expanded clone.

j_gene	v_gene	d_gene	abundance	CDR3aa	CDR3nt
TRBJ2-7	TRBV12-5	.	.	CASRGWVGEQYF	TGTGCTAGTCGCGGCTGGGTGGGCGAGCAGTACTTC
TRBJ2-3	TRBV28	.	.	CASSKPGESDTQYF	TGTGCCAGCAGTAAGCCAGGGGAGTCAGATACGCAGTATTTT
TRBJ1-4	TRBV2	.	.	CASSEATGLTNEKLFF	TGTGCCAGCAGTGAAGCGACGGGACTAACTAATGAAAAACTGTTTTTT
TRBJ2-1	TRBV30	.	.	CAWSTGINEQFF	TGTGCCTGGAGTACAGGGATCAATGAGCAGTTCTTC
TRBJ1-2	TRBV7-9	.	few	CASSLSATGRYGYTF	TGTGCCAGCAGCTTATCGGCCACAGGGAGATATGGCTACACCTTC
TRBJ2-1	TRBV6-6	.	.	CASSFTQGSDNEQFF	TGTGCCAGCAGTTTCACTCAGGGGTCCGACAATGAGCAGTTCTTC
TRBJ1-1	TRBV15	.	.	CATSRQGRMNTEAFF	TGTGCCACCAGCAGGCAGGGGCGCATGAACACTGAAGCTTTCTTT
TRBJ1-1	TRBV7-3	.	once	CASSLRGGVRTVEAFF	TGTGCCAGCAGCTTACGAGGAGGCGTCAGGACAGTAGAAGCTTTCTTT
TRBJ2-7	TRBV15	.	.	CATSRQGGPYEQYF	TGTGCCACCAGCAGGCAAGGGGGTCCCTACGAGCAGTACTTC
TRBJ1-1	TRBV4-3	TRBD1	.	CASSQDWKGGELAFF	TGCGCCAGCAGCCAAGATTGGAAAGGGGGCGAGCTAGCTTTCTTT
TRBJ2-5	TRBV29-1	.	.	CSVGTVETQYF	TGCAGCGTTGGGACAGTAGAGACCCAGTACTTC
TRBJ1-1	TRBV7-8	TRBD1	.	CASSFGQGRTNTEAFF	TGTGCCAGCAGCTTTGGACAGGGTAGGACGAACACTGAAGCTTTCTTT
TRBJ2-3	TRBV5-4	TRBD2	.	CAIARGGSTDTQYF	TGTGCCATCGCGCGGGGGGGGAGTACAGATACGCAGTATTTT
TRBJ1-2	TRBV11-2	TRBD1	.	CASSFLSGTAYGYTF	TGTGCCAGCAGCTTTTTGTCCGGGACAGCCTATGGCTACACCTTC
TRBJ1-4	TRBV6-1	TRBD1	.	CASSEDLGGQGIFF	TGTGCCAGCAGTGAAGACTTGGGAGGACAGGGGATTTTTTTT
TRBJ2-7	TRBV6-5	.	few	CATLRGPSSYEQYF	TGTGCCACGTTGCGGGGGCCCAGCTCCTACGAGCAGTACTTC
TRBJ1-2	TRBV6-5	TRBD1	.	CASISLDRGDYGYTF	TGTGCCAGCATCTCGTTGGACAGGGGTGACTATGGCTACACCTTC
TRBJ2-5	TRBV9	TRBD2	.	CASSAREGTGLPTGQYF	TGTGCCAGCAGCGCCCGGGAGGGCACAGGGCTACCCACCGGACAGTACTTC
TRBJ2-5	TRBV30	TRBD2	.	CAWSPAGSSTTQYF	TGTGCCTGGAGTCCAGCGGGGTCATCGACTACCCAGTACTTC
TRBJ1-1	TRBV6-6	.	.	CASSPNTEAFF	TGTGCCAGCAGCCCTAACACTGAAGCTTTCTTT
TRBJ1-4	TRBV11-2	.	.	CASSLTRTNEKLFF	TGTGCCAGCAGCTTAACCAGGACTAATGAAAAACTGTTTTTT
TRBJ2-5	TRBV5-4	.	.	CASSSGTRGETQYF	TGTGCCAGCAGCTCCGGGACAAGGGGAGAGACCCAGTACTTC
TRBJ1-2	TRBV30	TRBD1	.	CAWSDPDRGNYGYTF	TGTGCCTGGAGCGACCCCGACAGGGGGAACTATGGCTACACCTTC
TRBJ2-5	TRBV3-1/TRBV3-2	TRBD1	.	CASSQDLGQGKETQYF	TGTGCCAGCAGCCAAGACCTTGGACAGGGGAAGGAGACCCAGTACTTC
TRBJ1-1	TRBV7-2	.	.	CASSPGPETEAFF	TGTGCCAGCAGCCCTGGGCCCGAGACTGAAGCTTTCTTT
TRBJ2-7	TRBV2	.	.	CASSEARYEQYF	TGTGCCAGCAGTGAAGCCCGCTACGAGCAGTACTTC
TRBJ1-1	TRBV6-5	TRBD1	.	CASSYGRQGEGYAFF	TGTGCCAGCAGTTACGGGAGACAGGGGGAAGGGTATGCTTTCTTT
TRBJ2-3	TRBV7-2	.	.	CASSSTVRTPVMDTQYF	TGTGCCAGCAGCTCGACCGTTCGGACACCGGTTATGGATACGCAGTATTTT
TRBJ2-4	TRBV27	.	once	CASSKGLGNIQYF	TGTGCCAGCAGTAAGGGACTGGGAAACATTCAGTACTTC
TRBJ1-4	TRBV29-1	.	.	CSVEDRGSGVAF	TGCAGCGTTGAAGATCGAGGTTCGGGGGTTGCATTT
TRBJ2-1	TRBV19	.	.	CASSIGWEQFF	TGTGCCAGTAGTATTGGCTGGGAGCAGTTCTTC
TRBJ2-7	TRBV6-5	TRBD1	.	CASSQGAFYEQYF	TGTGCCAGCAGTCAGGGGGCCTTCTACGAGCAGTACTTC
TRBJ2-1	TRBV7-2	TRBD2	.	CASSSKRGGYNEQFF	TGTGCCAGCAGCTCAAAGCGGGGGGGCTACAATGAGCAGTTCTTC
TRBJ1-3	TRBV12-5	.	.	CASGLVIVGHSGNTIYF	TGTGCTAGTGGTTTGGTAATCGTCGGTCACTCTGGAAACACCATATATTTT
TRBJ2-2	TRBV5-1	TRBD1	.	CASSPRTGGRLDTGELFF	TGCGCCAGCAGCCCCCGGACAGGAGGCCGATTGGACACCGGGGAGCTGTTTTTT
TRBJ2-2	TRBV5-1	.	.	CASSVGQWDANTGELFF	TGCGCCAGCAGCGTAGGACAGTGGGACGCGAACACCGGGGAGCTGTTTTTT
TRBJ1-5	TRBV28	.	once	CASNRAHQPQHF	TGTGCCAGCAACAGGGCCCATCAGCCCCAGCATTTT
TRBJ2-7	TRBV6-4	.	.	CASRSRGADHDEQYF	TGTGCCAGCAGGTCCAGGGGTGCTGATCACGACGAGCAGTACTTC
TRBJ1-6	TRBV3-1/TRBV3-2	.	.	CASSGLRGGSSPLHF	TGTGCCAGCAGCGGTTTGCGGGGGGGAAGTTCACCCCTCCACTTT
TRBJ2-1	TRBV3-1/TRBV3-2	.	.	CASSQRQLLNNEQFF	TGTGCCAGCAGCCAACGGCAACTATTAAACAATGAGCAGTTCTTC
TRBJ2-3	TRBV29-1	.	.	CSVPLDLDTQYF	TGCAGCGTCCCGCTAGATTTAGATACGCAGTATTTT
TRBJ2-1	TRBV7-9	TRBD2	.	CASSDGTSGPSYNEQFF	TGTGCCAGCAGCGATGGGACTAGCGGGCCATCCTACAATGAGCAGTTCTTC
TRBJ2-7	TRBV27	TRBD1	few	CASGTGAYEQYF	TGTGCCAGCGGGACAGGGGCCTACGAGCAGTACTTC
TRBJ1-2	TRBV7-3	.	.	CASSLSDYYGYTF	TGTGCCAGCAGCTTATCCGACTACTATGGCTACACCTTC
TRBJ2-3	TRBV27	TRBD1	.	CASSFQTGEDTQYF	TGTGCCAGCAGTTTCCAAACAGGGGAAGATACGCAGTATTTT
TRBJ1-1	TRBV7-8	.	.	CASSEYRNTEAFF	TGTGCCAGCAGCGAATACAGGAACACTGAAGCTTTCTTT
TRBJ1-2	TRBV27	.	.	CASSDRVYGYTF	TGTGCCAGCAGTGATCGGGTCTATGGCTACACCTTC
TRBJ2-1	TRBV7-7	.	few	CASSLEQFF	TGTGCTAGCAGCCTAGAGCAGTTCTTC
TRBJ1-5	TRBV18	.	few	CASSPSVNQPQHF	TGTGCCAGCTCACCATCCGTGAATCAGCCCCAGCATTTT
TRBJ2-3	TRBV10-3	.	.	CAIRGVWATDTQYF	TGTGCCATCAGGGGAGTTTGGGCCACAGATACGCAGTATTTT
TRBJ1-2	TRBV7-9	.	.	CASSSQGNYGYTF	TGTGCCAGCAGCTCGCAGGGGAACTATGGCTACACCTTC
TRBJ2-5	TRBV6-2/TRBV6-3	TRBD2	.	CASSPEPAGEETQYF	TGTGCCAGCAGCCCCGAACCTGCGGGGGAGGAGACCCAGTACTTC
TRBJ1-5	TRBV2	.	.	CASSEEWSSDQPQHF	TGTGCCAGCAGTGAAGAGTGGTCGAGCGACCAGCCCCAGCATTTT
TRBJ2-7	TRBV29-1	.	once	CSVGTSGEQYF	TGCAGCGTTGGGACTTCGGGGGAGCAGTACTTC
TRBJ1-3	TRBV6-5	.	.	CASPLGNTIYF	TGTGCCAGTCCACTTGGAAACACCATATATTTT